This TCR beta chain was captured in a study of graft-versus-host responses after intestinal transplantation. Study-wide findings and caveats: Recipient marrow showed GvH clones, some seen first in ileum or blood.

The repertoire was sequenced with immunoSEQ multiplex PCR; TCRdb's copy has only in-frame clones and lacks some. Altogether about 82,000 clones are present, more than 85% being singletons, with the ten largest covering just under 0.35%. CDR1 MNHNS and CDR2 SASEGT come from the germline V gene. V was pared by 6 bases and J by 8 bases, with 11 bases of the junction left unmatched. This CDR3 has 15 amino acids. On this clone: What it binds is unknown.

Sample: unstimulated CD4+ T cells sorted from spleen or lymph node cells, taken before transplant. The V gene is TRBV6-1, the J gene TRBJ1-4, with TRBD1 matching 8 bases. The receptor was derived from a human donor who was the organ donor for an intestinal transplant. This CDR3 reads CASSVGQGGEEKLFF. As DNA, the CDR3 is TGTGCCAGCAGCGTCGGACAGGGCGGGGAGGAAAAACTGTTTTTT.